This is a list of T cell receptor beta chains from one sample in a study of T cell responses to AZD1222 COVID-19 vaccine. Here immunoSEQ multiplex PCR was the method, and the copy in TCRdb shows in-frame clones only, minus some. The sample holds about 96,000 clones, 80% to 90% seen once. This specimen consisted of peripheral blood, obtained on day 0 of AZD1222 vaccination. The receptors stem from an adult in good health. CDR3s include the opening cysteine and the closing phenylalanine or tryptophan. D genes are given only for firm matches. Size tells how often a clone was seen (once, few, many) or the class of an expanded clone, and some rows leave it out.

D	J	size	V	CDR3	DNA
.	TRBJ1-2	.	TRBV7-2	CASSLQGYGYTF	TGTGCCAGCAGCTTGCAGGGATATGGCTACACCTTC
.	TRBJ1-2	once	TRBV30	CAWTVSGYGYTF	TGTGCCTGGACTGTATCGGGCTATGGCTACACCTTC
.	TRBJ1-6	.	TRBV7-2	CASSLAGSPSNSPLHF	TGTGCCAGCAGCTTAGCGGGGAGCCCCTCAAATTCACCCCTCCACTTT
.	TRBJ1-2	.	TRBV7-3	CGGDYYTF	TGTGGAGGGGATTACTACACCTTC
TRBD1	TRBJ1-2	.	TRBV6-2/TRBV6-3	CASSARGNGYTF	TGTGCCAGCAGTGCCAGGGGGAATGGCTACACCTTC
.	TRBJ1-1	.	TRBV16	CASSQSLNTEAFF	TGTGCCAGCAGCCAATCGTTGAACACTGAAGCTTTCTTT
TRBD2	TRBJ2-1	.	TRBV5-1	CASSSRLAGGYNEQFF	TGCGCCAGCAGCTCCCGACTAGCGGGGGGTTACAATGAGCAGTTCTTC
TRBD2	TRBJ2-1	.	TRBV30	CAWGLFGTKLYNEQFF	TGTGCCTGGGGCCTGTTCGGGACTAAACTCTACAATGAGCAGTTCTTC
.	TRBJ1-2	few	TRBV28	CASSLLGDHYGYTF	TGTGCCAGCAGTTTACTAGGGGACCACTATGGCTACACCTTC
TRBD2	TRBJ2-5	.	TRBV28	CASRLGGFQETQYF	TGTGCCAGCAGGTTGGGAGGGTTCCAAGAGACCCAGTACTTC
.	TRBJ2-1	.	TRBV5-1	CASALSSYNEQFF	TGCGCCAGCGCTCTAAGCTCCTACAATGAGCAGTTCTTC
TRBD1	TRBJ1-2	once	TRBV4-2	CASSQVVRGQDGYTF	TGTGCCAGCAGCCAAGTGGTCAGGGGGCAAGATGGCTACACCTTC
.	TRBJ1-4	.	TRBV7-8	CASSLDGRVLGLQFEKLFF	TGTGCCAGCAGCTTAGATGGCAGGGTGTTGGGTCTACAATTCGAGAAACTGTTTTTT
TRBD2	TRBJ2-3	.	TRBV4-2	CASSQALAGGRYTQYF	TGTGCCAGCAGCCAGGCTCTAGCGGGGGGTCGGTATACGCAGTATTTT
.	TRBJ2-1	.	TRBV9	CASSESLGNEQFF	TGTGCCAGCAGCGAGAGTCTGGGGAATGAGCAGTTCTTC
.	TRBJ2-2	.	TRBV5-4	CASSLSTSPGTGELFF	TGTGCCAGCAGCTTGTCAACATCACCTGGGACCGGGGAGCTGTTTTTT
.	TRBJ1-1	.	TRBV12-3/TRBV12-4	CASSGETEAFF	TGTGCCAGCTCGGGAGAGACTGAAGCTTTCTTT
TRBD1	TRBJ1-4	.	TRBV4-3	CASSQFESAGGREKLFF	TGCGCCAGCAGCCAATTCGAGTCAGCAGGGGGACGGGAAAAACTGTTTTTT
.	TRBJ1-1	.	TRBV14	CASSQPQREAFF	TGTGCCAGCAGCCAACCACAGCGTGAAGCTTTCTTT
TRBD1	TRBJ1-1	.	TRBV5-6	CASSLGTGVYTEAFF	TGTGCCAGCAGCTTGGGGACAGGGGTTTACACTGAAGCTTTCTTT
.	TRBJ2-2	.	TRBV2	CASSEGSSTGELFF	TGTGCCAGCAGTGAAGGCAGCTCCACCGGGGAGCTGTTTTTT
.	TRBJ2-3	.	TRBV3-1/TRBV3-2	CASSQDGSTDTQYF	TGTGCCAGCAGCCAGGACGGGTCCACAGATACGCAGTATTTT
.	TRBJ1-5	.	TRBV5-1	CASSLTGRGEPQHF	TGCGCCAGCAGCTTGACAGGGAGGGGGGAGCCCCAGCATTTT
TRBD1	TRBJ1-4	.	TRBV30	CACSQGGEKLFF	TGTGCCTGCTCACAGGGGGGGGAAAAACTGTTTTTT
TRBD2	TRBJ2-3	.	TRBV7-3	CASSLMVRGGQDTQYF	TGTGCCAGCAGCTTAATGGTGCGGGGGGGCCAAGATACGCAGTATTTT
TRBD1	TRBJ1-2	.	TRBV5-6	CASSPGQSVYGYTF	TGTGCCAGCAGCCCGGGACAGAGTGTCTATGGCTACACCTTC
.	TRBJ1-2	.	TRBV6-1	CASSDSSTETNYGYTF	TGTGCCAGCAGTGACAGTTCAACAGAAACTAACTATGGCTACACCTTC
.	TRBJ1-1	.	TRBV6-5	CASSFQVPNTEAFF	TGTGCCAGCAGTTTTCAGGTCCCGAACACTGAAGCTTTCTTT
TRBD1	TRBJ1-2	.	TRBV19	CASSAYSTGLEIGYTF	TGTGCCAGTAGTGCATATTCGACAGGGCTCGAGATTGGCTACACCTTC
TRBD2	TRBJ2-3	once	TRBV18	CASSVKRGVSTDTQYF	TGTGCCAGCTCAGTTAAGCGGGGGGTGAGCACAGATACGCAGTATTTT
TRBD2	TRBJ2-1	.	TRBV2	CASSASGGGAYNEQFF	TGTGCCAGCAGTGCCTCCGGCGGGGGGGCCTACAATGAGCAGTTCTTC
.	TRBJ1-1	.	TRBV18	CASSPPEVLRTEAFF	TGTGCCAGCTCACCACCGGAGGTCCTGAGGACTGAAGCTTTCTTT
.	TRBJ2-7	.	TRBV5-8	CASRSRGTYEQYF	TGTGCCAGCAGATCCCGGGGTACCTACGAGCAGTACTTC
.	TRBJ2-7	.	TRBV27	CASSLSDRVYEQYF	TGTGCCAGCAGTTTATCGGATAGGGTTTACGAGCAGTACTTC
.	TRBJ2-1	.	TRBV9	CASSVDETATRHNEQFF	TGTGCCAGCAGCGTAGACGAGACAGCGACACGCCACAATGAGCAGTTCTTC
.	TRBJ2-2	.	TRBV6-4	CASRRRLDTGELFF	TGTGCCAGCAGAAGGCGCCTTGACACCGGGGAGCTGTTTTTT
TRBD1	TRBJ2-7	once	TRBV5-1	CASSSGQGEQYF	TGCGCCAGCAGCTCAGGACAGGGGGAACAGTACTTC
.	TRBJ2-5	.	TRBV7-6	CASSLAFGQGQETQYF	TGTGCCAGCAGCTTAGCGTTCGGCCAGGGCCAAGAGACCCAGTACTTC
TRBD2	TRBJ2-3	.	TRBV30	CAWSLLAGGTDTQYF	TGTGCCTGGAGTTTACTAGCGGGGGGCACAGATACGCAGTATTTT
.	TRBJ1-3	.	TRBV6-2/TRBV6-3	CASSYTGNGNTIYF	TGTGCCAGCAGTTACACCGGGAACGGAAACACCATATATTTT
TRBD1	TRBJ2-7	.	TRBV7-9	CASSSPGQGYEQYF	TGTGCCAGCAGCTCTCCGGGACAGGGCTACGAGCAGTACTTC
.	TRBJ1-2	.	TRBV18	CASSPPQGDGYTF	TGTGCCAGCTCACCACCACAGGGCGATGGCTACACCTTC
TRBD2	TRBJ2-1	once	TRBV2	CASTGRISGAINEQFF	TGTGCCAGCACCGGGAGGATTAGCGGGGCTATCAATGAGCAGTTCTTC
TRBD1	TRBJ1-1	once	TRBV27	CASSPLTGDTEAFF	TGTGCCAGCAGTCCACTAACAGGGGACACTGAAGCTTTCTTT
.	TRBJ1-2	.	TRBV19	CASLGFGYTF	TGTGCCAGCTTGGGGTTTGGCTACACCTTC
.	TRBJ1-3	.	TRBV10-3	CATSGGLRGNTIYF	TGTGCCACCTCAGGAGGCTTGAGGGGAAACACCATATATTTT
TRBD2	TRBJ2-1	.	TRBV4-3	CASSQEGGLRGLAGGYNEQFF	TGCGCCAGCAGCCAAGAAGGTGGGCTTCGCGGCCTAGCGGGGGGGTACAATGAGCAGTTCTTC
.	TRBJ1-6	.	TRBV28	CASSFFRVSYNSPLHF	TGTGCCAGCAGTTTTTTCAGGGTCTCCTATAATTCACCCCTCCACTTT
.	TRBJ2-7	.	TRBV7-2	CASSLGGSPGLEQYF	TGTGCCAGCAGCTTAGGTGGTTCCCCCGGTCTCGAGCAGTACTTC
TRBD1	TRBJ1-1	.	TRBV29-1	CSGRGQGNTEAFF	TGCAGCGGGAGAGGACAGGGGAACACTGAAGCTTTCTTT
.	TRBJ1-2	.	TRBV25-1	CASSGGGGYTF	TGTGCCAGCAGTGGAGGGGGTGGCTACACCTTC
.	TRBJ1-3	.	TRBV15	CATSRQGVSSGNTIYF	TGTGCCACCAGCAGACAAGGGGTTAGCTCTGGAAACACCATATATTTT
.	TRBJ1-5	.	TRBV6-1	CASSEIPPDSNQPQHF	TGTGCCAGCAGTGAAATTCCCCCCGATAGCAATCAGCCCCAGCATTTT